This T cell receptor (beta chain) was identified in a study of post-analysis software for immune sequencing data (dated by TCRdb to between 2015 and 2016). About the investigation overall: The recorded disease courses included relapsing-remitting, secondary progressive and progressive-relapsing multiple sclerosis, and some patients had no subtype annotation. The multiple sclerosis patient repertoires were compared with 11 previously published healthy control repertoires from donors aged roughly 6 to 27 years. A subset of samples was prepared in parallel using single-end sample barcoding, then pooled and co-amplified after Illumina adapter ligation. Beyond this particular receptor, the publication reports: Patients showed significantly higher frequencies than controls for five TRBV segments, among them TRBV5-6, TRBV5-1 and TRBV20-1. The multiple sclerosis patient group was slightly younger than the control group. Multiple sclerosis patients had significantly lower normalized Chao1 diversity than controls, a result that suggests substantial peripheral T-cell clonal expansion. Strong co-clustering of samples prepared in the same batch was shown by direct clustering with F measure, prompting a batch-effect correction.

The library was obtained by PCR. TCRdb lists the instrument as Illumina HiSeq 2500. Unique molecular identifiers were incorporated into TCR beta cDNA libraries to reduce PCR and sequencing biases. Every 1 to 10 million input T cells yielded approximately 500,000 cDNA molecules, meaning each molecule approximated one T cell. Patient libraries were prepared and sequenced with the same protocol used for the earlier healthy control dataset. Samples belonging to the same batch were prepared together, multiplexed and sequenced on a shared HiSeq lane. The study's processing was this. Raw barcoded reads were processed with MIGEC, and single-read molecular identifier groups were discarded before consensus assembly and CDR3 extraction. Clonotype tables were post-analysed with VDJtools, and diversity was normalized by down-sampling all datasets to the smallest sample size. To correct batch-related cross-sample contamination, repertoire overlap clustering matched CDR3 amino acid sequences but not nucleotide sequences. The public reads were reanalyzed by TCRdb: fastp trimming at Q25, MiXCR alignment, in-frame beta chains only. Each record represents a unique CDR3 protein, reported with the most common genes and DNA among its rows. The V and J calls come from TCRdb's annotation, not from the publication. Within this sample are a few hundred thousand distinct CDR3 sequences, with roughly 34% of them counted one time only. The top ten clonotypes cover 4.5% to 7.5% of the sample.

To demonstrate the VDJtools post-analysis software, the study profiled TCR beta repertoires from the peripheral blood of about a dozen young patients with multiple sclerosis. The patients with multiple sclerosis were children and adolescents between about 6 and 15 years of age. This clonotype was seen only a few times. The clone's antigen remains unknown. Base qualities are not at hand, and no much larger clone is one base apart. Including cysteine and phenylalanine, the CDR3 has 16 amino acids. The sequence is cut down to CDR3 DNA, 48 bases in frame from base 1. V sheds 0 bases and J sheds 7 bases, leaving 21 bases between their ends. CDR1 and CDR2, per the germline V gene (reference sequence), are DFQATT and SNEGSKA.

The chain links TRBV20-1 with TRBJ2-5; no D gene is confidently identified. This clonotype was obtained from a girl between 2 and 17 years old with multiple sclerosis. The sample was blood. The CDR3 sequence is CSAREYFPGPRGTQYF. DNA sequence: TGCAGTGCTAGAGAATATTTCCCCGGGCCAAGAGGGACCCAGTACTTC.